This TCR beta chain is drawn from a study of shared clonotypes between healthy human individuals (dated by TCRdb to 2018 to 2020). Looking at the study overall: A couple of women and three men aged 18 to 49 years were included in the cohort. The study deeply sequenced blood TCR repertoires of five healthy adults to estimate repertoire size and the extent of clonotype sharing between individuals. To increase sequencing depth and limit assay-specific biases, TCR repertoire library preparation and sequencing were carried out by different laboratories using diverse techniques. Per donor, leukapheresis produced somewhere between about 0.94 and 9 billion PBMCs. Points the paper makes about the study in general: Only blood was sampled, and tissue TCR repertoires likely differ from those in blood. The small number of donors limited the genetic and exposure-history diversity represented. Pairwise subsampling indicated that sequencing depth was expected to affect the degree of clonotype sharing among donors.

About this clone itself: What antigen it recognizes has not been identified. Base qualities were left out, and no much larger clone turns up one base away.

The CDR3 holds 15 amino acids from the cysteine to the phenylalanine. The sequence is cut down to CDR3 DNA, 45 bases in frame from base 1. CDR1 SGDLS and CDR2 YYNGEE are derived from the germline V gene. Relative to germline, V is missing 4 bases and J is missing 0 bases, with 6 bases of the junction outside any gene match. TCR CDR3 regions were amplified from genomic DNA by multiplex PCR using the deep immunoSEQ assay. Genomic DNA extracted from each cell subset was distributed evenly over all wells of several immunoSEQ 96-well plates, and each plate served as one replicate. For unsorted PBMC, each replicate PCR was loaded with roughly 0.3 ug genomic DNA, equivalent to 25,000 to 35,000 T cell genomes. Genomic DNA from unsorted PBMC was sequenced over ten immunoSEQ deep assay plates. The purified libraries were quantified using a Qubit 3.0 fluorometer, sized with a Bioanalyzer 2100, and then quantified again using the KAPA Library Quantification kit. Each immunoSEQ 96-well plate was sequenced on its own single-read 150-cycle Illumina NextSeq 550 flow cell. The paper's processing steps were these. The immunoSEQ output contained only junctional sequences without quality scores, so filtering could not match that applied to full-length reads. To assign V/J genes and CDR3, sequences were annotated against IMGT germline references using PyIR, a Python wrapper for IgBLAST v1.9. Any read was removed if the V/J assignment was weak (E-value above 1e-6), the CDR3 was missing, or the read contained stop codons, out-of-frame junctions, or ambiguous translated residues. V3J clonotypes were defined as sequences sharing the same inferred V gene, J gene, and CDR3 amino acid sequence. To compute the percentage overlap between repertoires, the number of shared unique clonotypes was divided by the size of the smaller repertoire. Three approaches were used to assess repertoire richness: RTK rarefaction, the Chao1 estimator, and Recon v2.1 estimates of unobserved clonotypes. TCRdb obtained this table from immuneACCESS and retained in-frame rearrangements with V and J assigned. These tables miss some clones; where compared with another copy, unresolved V genes account for less than half of the shortfall, and the remainder is unexplained. D and trimming come from the DNA, and the V and J calls and clone size come from that table. Present in this sample are about 490,000 clones, 60% to 80% of which were seen just once. The ten largest make up around 12% of the sample.

The donors were healthy, HIV-negative adults who had no recently reported acute infections or vaccinations. All donors were Caucasian adults living in Nashville, Tennessee, USA. For unsorted samples, tens of millions of PBMCs were counted and genomic DNA was extracted with the QIAamp DNA Blood Mini kit. After blood collection by leukapheresis, PBMCs were isolated using Ficoll-Histopaque density gradient centrifugation and then cryopreserved in the vapor phase of liquid nitrogen. The rearranged chain carries TRBV9 and TRBJ1-1, and 7 bases in between align with TRBD1. This clonotype originated in a woman aged 40 to 50 in good health. Some clones in this sample may be carry-over from other donors' samples. The sequencing sample was made of PBMCs. The nucleotide sequence is given as TGTGCCAGCAGCAGACAGGGCTACATGAACACTGAAGCTTTCTTT. It translates to CASSRQGYMNTEAFF.